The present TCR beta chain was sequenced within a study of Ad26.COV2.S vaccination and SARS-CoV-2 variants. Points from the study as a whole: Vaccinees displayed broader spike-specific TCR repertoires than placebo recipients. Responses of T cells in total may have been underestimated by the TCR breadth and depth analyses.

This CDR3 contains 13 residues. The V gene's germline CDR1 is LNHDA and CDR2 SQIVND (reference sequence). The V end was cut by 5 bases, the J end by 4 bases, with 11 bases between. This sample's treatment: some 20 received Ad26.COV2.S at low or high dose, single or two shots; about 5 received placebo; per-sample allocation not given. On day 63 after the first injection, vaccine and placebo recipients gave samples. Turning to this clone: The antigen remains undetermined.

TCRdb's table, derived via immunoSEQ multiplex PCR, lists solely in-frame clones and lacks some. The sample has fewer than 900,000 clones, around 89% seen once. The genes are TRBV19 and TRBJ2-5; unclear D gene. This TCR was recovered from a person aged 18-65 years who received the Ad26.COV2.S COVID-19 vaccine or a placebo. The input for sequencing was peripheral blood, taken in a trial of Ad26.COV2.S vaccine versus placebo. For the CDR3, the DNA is TGTGCCAGTAGTGAGTTAAGAGGAGAGACCCAGTACTTC. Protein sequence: CASSELRGETQYF.